These T cell receptor beta chains were read from a single sample in a study of T-cell memory formation after mild COVID-19. TCRdb re-analysed the 5' RACE reads in MiXCR, keeping a single row per CDR3 protein. The table lists approximately 100,000 distinct CDR3 sequences, roughly 11% of them singletons. Sequences were obtained from PBMCs or a T cell subset sorted from them (not recorded which). These receptors were obtained from a man aged 18 to 29 who had mild COVID-19 (a few samples of this study predate the infection). Cell type and time point are not known. The CDR3 runs from the conserved cysteine through the conserved F or W. Fields, in order: V gene, clone size, J gene, D gene, CDR3 DNA, CDR3 protein. D genes are given only for firm matches. The listing skips clone size in some rows; elsewhere it reads once, few, many or a size class.

v_gene: TRBV28
abundance: few
j_gene: TRBJ1-5
d_gene: TRBD1
CDR3nt: TGTGCCAGCAGGACCATCCGGGCAGGGGGGAATTATAGCAATCAGCCCCAGCATTTT
CDR3aa: CASRTIRAGGNYSNQPQHF

v_gene: TRBV2
abundance: -
j_gene: TRBJ2-3
d_gene: TRBD2
CDR3nt: TGTGCCAGCAGTGAACAAGCGGGGGGTATGACAGATACGCAGTATTTT
CDR3aa: CASSEQAGGMTDTQYF

v_gene: TRBV7-9
abundance: -
j_gene: TRBJ1-6
d_gene: TRBD1
CDR3nt: TGTGCCAGCAGCCGCCGGGCCTTGAACCCCAAGACAGGGAACTCACCCCTCCACTTT
CDR3aa: CASSRRALNPKTGNSPLHF

v_gene: TRBV7-7
abundance: -
j_gene: TRBJ2-3
d_gene: -
CDR3nt: TGTGCCAGCAGCCCCTACCCAGGCCTTAGCACAGATACGCAGTATTTT
CDR3aa: CASSPYPGLSTDTQYF

v_gene: TRBV7-9
abundance: few
j_gene: TRBJ2-7
d_gene: TRBD1
CDR3nt: TGTGCCAGCAGCACGATCCGGGACAGGGGGCCCCACGAGCAGTACTTC
CDR3aa: CASSTIRDRGPHEQYF

v_gene: TRBV7-9
abundance: few
j_gene: TRBJ2-7
d_gene: TRBD1
CDR3nt: TGTGCCAGCAGCGCCCCGACCGGGACAGGGGCCGAGCAGTACTTC
CDR3aa: CASSAPTGTGAEQYF

v_gene: TRBV6-1
abundance: -
j_gene: TRBJ2-1
d_gene: -
CDR3nt: TGTGCCAGCAGTGATTGGGACGCCAGCTCCTACAATGAGCAGTTCTTC
CDR3aa: CASSDWDASSYNEQFF

v_gene: TRBV19
abundance: -
j_gene: TRBJ1-2
d_gene: -
CDR3nt: TGTGCCAGTAGTAATAAGGGTTTCCATGGCTACACCTTC
CDR3aa: CASSNKGFHGYTF

v_gene: TRBV7-9
abundance: -
j_gene: TRBJ2-5
d_gene: TRBD2
CDR3nt: TGTGCCAGCAGCCCGGCCCCACTAGCGGGAGCTGGGGAGACCCAGTACTTC
CDR3aa: CASSPAPLAGAGETQYF

v_gene: TRBV28
abundance: few
j_gene: TRBJ2-5
d_gene: -
CDR3nt: TGTGCCAGCAGTTTGGGGATGGGGGCGACCCAGTACTTC
CDR3aa: CASSLGMGATQYF

v_gene: TRBV27
abundance: -
j_gene: TRBJ2-7
d_gene: -
CDR3nt: TGTGCCAGCAGTTCCCTACAAGGGGGCGAGCAGTACTTC
CDR3aa: CASSSLQGGEQYF

v_gene: TRBV4-2
abundance: many
j_gene: TRBJ2-7
d_gene: -
CDR3nt: TGTGCCAGCAGCCAAGATAGATCCTACGAGCAGTACTTC
CDR3aa: CASSQDRSYEQYF

v_gene: TRBV6-2/TRBV6-3
abundance: once
j_gene: TRBJ2-1
d_gene: -
CDR3nt: TGTGCCAGCAGCCGACAGTCCGAGTACAATGAGCAGTTCTTC
CDR3aa: CASSRQSEYNEQFF

v_gene: TRBV7-3
abundance: -
j_gene: TRBJ2-1
d_gene: -
CDR3nt: TGTGCCAGCAGCTTAGGGATATACAATGAGCAGTTCTTC
CDR3aa: CASSLGIYNEQFF

v_gene: TRBV5-6
abundance: -
j_gene: TRBJ2-1
d_gene: -
CDR3nt: TGTGCCAGCAGCTTGTTGAGGAATGAGCAGTTCTTC
CDR3aa: CASSLLRNEQFF

v_gene: TRBV7-9
abundance: few
j_gene: TRBJ1-2
d_gene: -
CDR3nt: TGTGCCAGCAGCCACGAAGCGGCCGCTTATGGCTACACCTTC
CDR3aa: CASSHEAAAYGYTF

v_gene: TRBV27
abundance: many
j_gene: TRBJ2-2
d_gene: -
CDR3nt: TGTGCCAGCAGCCCCGGTCCCAACACCGGGGAGCTGTTTTTT
CDR3aa: CASSPGPNTGELFF

v_gene: TRBV12-3/TRBV12-4
abundance: few
j_gene: TRBJ2-2
d_gene: TRBD1
CDR3nt: TGTGCCAGCAACAGGGGCACGAACACCGGGGAGCTGTTTTTT
CDR3aa: CASNRGTNTGELFF

v_gene: TRBV14
abundance: few
j_gene: TRBJ2-2
d_gene: -
CDR3nt: TGTGCCAGCAGCCAGGAGATCACCGGGGAGCTGTTTTTT
CDR3aa: CASSQEITGELFF

v_gene: TRBV7-9
abundance: -
j_gene: TRBJ2-5
d_gene: -
CDR3nt: TGTGCCAGCAGCGAGGACGGCGCCCGACAAGAGACCCAGTACTTC
CDR3aa: CASSEDGARQETQYF

v_gene: TRBV7-6
abundance: -
j_gene: TRBJ1-1
d_gene: -
CDR3nt: TGTGCCAGCAGCCCCCTTGTGACAGCGAACACTGAAGCTTTCTTT
CDR3aa: CASSPLVTANTEAFF

v_gene: TRBV6-1
abundance: many
j_gene: TRBJ1-2
d_gene: TRBD1
CDR3nt: TGTGCCACGGACGGACAGGGTCGGGGCTACACCTTC
CDR3aa: CATDGQGRGYTF

v_gene: TRBV7-9
abundance: -
j_gene: TRBJ2-4
d_gene: TRBD1
CDR3nt: TGTGCCAGCAGCTCTACAGGGGGCGGGGCCAAAAACATTCAGTACTTC
CDR3aa: CASSSTGGGAKNIQYF

v_gene: TRBV15
abundance: -
j_gene: TRBJ1-2
d_gene: -
CDR3nt: TGTGCCACCAGCAGGCAGACTTGGACAGCCACGACCTTC
CDR3aa: CATSRQTWTATTF

v_gene: TRBV29-1
abundance: -
j_gene: TRBJ1-2
d_gene: TRBD1
CDR3nt: TGCAGCGTTGCTACCGGGACAGGGGGCGTAGGCTATGGCTACACCTTC
CDR3aa: CSVATGTGGVGYGYTF

v_gene: TRBV4-2
abundance: -
j_gene: TRBJ1-1
d_gene: -
CDR3nt: TGTGCCAGCAGCCAAGATAGGGGCAGCGGGAGTTATGGCACTGAAGCTTTCTTT
CDR3aa: CASSQDRGSGSYGTEAFF

v_gene: TRBV4-2
abundance: many
j_gene: TRBJ2-1
d_gene: -
CDR3nt: TGTGCCAGCAGCCAAGGGGATGGGCCCTACAATGAGCAGTTCTTC
CDR3aa: CASSQGDGPYNEQFF

v_gene: TRBV7-3
abundance: -
j_gene: TRBJ2-1
d_gene: -
CDR3nt: TGTGCCAGCAGCTCGGACGGGAGCTCCTACAATGAGCAGTTCTTC
CDR3aa: CASSSDGSSYNEQFF

v_gene: TRBV6-5
abundance: -
j_gene: TRBJ2-1
d_gene: -
CDR3nt: TGTGCCAGCAGTGACCTCGCGAACTCCTACAATGAGCAGTTCTTC
CDR3aa: CASSDLANSYNEQFF

v_gene: TRBV7-9
abundance: few
j_gene: TRBJ1-2
d_gene: -
CDR3nt: TGTGCCAGCAGCCCCGGAGGATTGTCGGACTATGGCTACACCTTC
CDR3aa: CASSPGGLSDYGYTF

v_gene: TRBV4-1
abundance: many
j_gene: TRBJ2-3
d_gene: -
CDR3nt: TGCGCCAGCAGCCAAGAAACGGGGACTAGCACAGATACGCAGTATTTT
CDR3aa: CASSQETGTSTDTQYF

v_gene: TRBV4-1
abundance: -
j_gene: TRBJ2-7
d_gene: TRBD1
CDR3nt: TGCGCCAGAAGCCAAGATTTAGGACAGGGGTACGAGCAGTACTTC
CDR3aa: CARSQDLGQGYEQYF

v_gene: TRBV7-9
abundance: many
j_gene: TRBJ1-6
d_gene: -
CDR3nt: TGTGCCAGCAGCTTATTGGGGGCAACGGGAAATTCACCCCTCCACTTT
CDR3aa: CASSLLGATGNSPLHF

v_gene: TRBV15
abundance: many
j_gene: TRBJ2-1
d_gene: -
CDR3nt: TGTGCCACACGCGTCCCCGGGTATGAGCAGTTCTTC
CDR3aa: CATRVPGYEQFF

v_gene: TRBV4-3
abundance: few
j_gene: TRBJ2-5
d_gene: TRBD2
CDR3nt: TGCGCCAGCAGCCAACACCACCAGGCGGGGGGGACCCAGTACTTC
CDR3aa: CASSQHHQAGGTQYF

v_gene: TRBV6-5
abundance: many
j_gene: TRBJ2-7
d_gene: -
CDR3nt: TGTGCCAGCAGTTACACCTTCCCCCGGGACTCCTACGAGCAGTACTTC
CDR3aa: CASSYTFPRDSYEQYF

v_gene: TRBV27
abundance: -
j_gene: TRBJ2-5
d_gene: -
CDR3nt: TGTGCCAGCAGTCCGTACAGGGTGGAGACCCAGTACTTC
CDR3aa: CASSPYRVETQYF

v_gene: TRBV4-3
abundance: -
j_gene: TRBJ2-1
d_gene: TRBD2
CDR3nt: TGCGCCAGCAGCCGCGGGGGGTCGCCTGGAAATGAGCAGTTCTTC
CDR3aa: CASSRGGSPGNEQFF

v_gene: TRBV3-1
abundance: -
j_gene: TRBJ2-7
d_gene: -
CDR3nt: TGTGCCAGCAGCCACGCAGGGATTCCCTACGAGCAGTACTTC
CDR3aa: CASSHAGIPYEQYF

v_gene: TRBV7-9
abundance: many
j_gene: TRBJ1-2
d_gene: -
CDR3nt: TGTGCCAGCAGCCCGAGGGACATCCATTATGGCTACACCTTC
CDR3aa: CASSPRDIHYGYTF

v_gene: TRBV10-3
abundance: -
j_gene: TRBJ2-1
d_gene: -
CDR3nt: TGTGCCATCAGTGATGGGCCTAGCTCCCATGAGCAGTTCTTC
CDR3aa: CAISDGPSSHEQFF

v_gene: TRBV10-3
abundance: many
j_gene: TRBJ2-6
d_gene: -
CDR3nt: TGTGCCATCAGTGATAGTTTTACTGGGGCCAACGTCCTGACTTTC
CDR3aa: CAISDSFTGANVLTF

v_gene: TRBV18
abundance: many
j_gene: TRBJ1-1
d_gene: TRBD1
CDR3nt: TGTGCCAGCTCACCACCGGAGGGGGCAGGCACTGAAGCTTTCTTT
CDR3aa: CASSPPEGAGTEAFF

v_gene: TRBV2
abundance: -
j_gene: TRBJ2-7
d_gene: TRBD1
CDR3nt: TGTGCCAGCAGTGAGCCAGGTCGGACAGGGATTAATTACGAGCAGTACTTC
CDR3aa: CASSEPGRTGINYEQYF

v_gene: TRBV6-2/TRBV6-3
abundance: few
j_gene: TRBJ1-1
d_gene: TRBD1
CDR3nt: TGTGCCAGCAGCCCGGACAGGCCTAAGGACACTGAAGCTTTCTTT
CDR3aa: CASSPDRPKDTEAFF

v_gene: TRBV7-6
abundance: many
j_gene: TRBJ1-2
d_gene: -
CDR3nt: TGTGCCAGCAGCTTAGAGGCATCCGGGGCCTATGGCTACACCTTC
CDR3aa: CASSLEASGAYGYTF

v_gene: TRBV27
abundance: -
j_gene: TRBJ1-5
d_gene: -
CDR3nt: TGTGCCAGCAGTTTAATCAATCAGCCCCAGCATTTT
CDR3aa: CASSLINQPQHF

v_gene: TRBV28
abundance: -
j_gene: TRBJ1-2
d_gene: -
CDR3nt: TGTGCCAGCAGTTTAGGCCCGGGACACTCCACCTTC
CDR3aa: CASSLGPGHSTF

v_gene: TRBV4-1
abundance: -
j_gene: TRBJ1-1
d_gene: -
CDR3nt: TGCGCCAGCAGCCAAGATCTCGAGGAAGCTTTCTTT
CDR3aa: CASSQDLEEAFF

v_gene: TRBV6-5
abundance: few
j_gene: TRBJ2-7
d_gene: -
CDR3nt: TGTGCCAGCAGTTCCGGACGGGGGAACTACGAGCAGTACTTC
CDR3aa: CASSSGRGNYEQYF

v_gene: TRBV7-2
abundance: -
j_gene: TRBJ2-1
d_gene: TRBD2
CDR3nt: TGTGCCAGCAGCTTTAGCGGGGGAGTAGGGAATGAGCAGTTCTTC
CDR3aa: CASSFSGGVGNEQFF

v_gene: TRBV4-1
abundance: -
j_gene: TRBJ1-6
d_gene: -
CDR3nt: TGCGCCAGCAGCCAAGGTCGTGGGACCAGGGGCAGATCCCTCCACTTT
CDR3aa: CASSQGRGTRGRSLHF

v_gene: TRBV4-3
abundance: -
j_gene: TRBJ2-7
d_gene: -
CDR3nt: TGCGCCAGCAGCCAAGATCGCAGTACCTACGAGCAGTACTTC
CDR3aa: CASSQDRSTYEQYF

v_gene: TRBV11-1
abundance: -
j_gene: TRBJ2-2
d_gene: TRBD2
CDR3nt: TGTGCCAGCAGCTTAGGGCGGGGGTTCAACACCGGGGAGCTGTTTTTT
CDR3aa: CASSLGRGFNTGELFF

v_gene: TRBV7-8
abundance: -
j_gene: TRBJ1-5
d_gene: TRBD1
CDR3nt: TGTGCCAGCAGCTTATGGACGAGGGACAGAAGAAATCAGCCCCAGCATTTT
CDR3aa: CASSLWTRDRRNQPQHF

v_gene: TRBV7-3
abundance: many
j_gene: TRBJ1-1
d_gene: -
CDR3nt: TGTGCCAGCAGCTTATCGGGGAACACTGAAGCTTTCTTT
CDR3aa: CASSLSGNTEAFF

v_gene: TRBV7-9
abundance: few
j_gene: TRBJ1-4
d_gene: -
CDR3nt: TGTGCCAGCAGCTTAGTCACGGGAGGGCCCGCTAATGAAAAACTGTTTTTT
CDR3aa: CASSLVTGGPANEKLFF

v_gene: TRBV18
abundance: -
j_gene: TRBJ2-6
d_gene: -
CDR3nt: TGTGCCAGCTCACCACCCGCTGGGGCCAACGTCCTGACTTTC
CDR3aa: CASSPPAGANVLTF

v_gene: TRBV27
abundance: few
j_gene: TRBJ1-4
d_gene: -
CDR3nt: TGTGCCAGCAGTTTAAGGCCCTATGGTGAAAAACTGTTTTTT
CDR3aa: CASSLRPYGEKLFF

v_gene: TRBV28
abundance: -
j_gene: TRBJ2-7
d_gene: TRBD2
CDR3nt: TGTGCCAGCAGTCTCGAAGCCGGGACTAGAGACGAGCAGTACTTC
CDR3aa: CASSLEAGTRDEQYF